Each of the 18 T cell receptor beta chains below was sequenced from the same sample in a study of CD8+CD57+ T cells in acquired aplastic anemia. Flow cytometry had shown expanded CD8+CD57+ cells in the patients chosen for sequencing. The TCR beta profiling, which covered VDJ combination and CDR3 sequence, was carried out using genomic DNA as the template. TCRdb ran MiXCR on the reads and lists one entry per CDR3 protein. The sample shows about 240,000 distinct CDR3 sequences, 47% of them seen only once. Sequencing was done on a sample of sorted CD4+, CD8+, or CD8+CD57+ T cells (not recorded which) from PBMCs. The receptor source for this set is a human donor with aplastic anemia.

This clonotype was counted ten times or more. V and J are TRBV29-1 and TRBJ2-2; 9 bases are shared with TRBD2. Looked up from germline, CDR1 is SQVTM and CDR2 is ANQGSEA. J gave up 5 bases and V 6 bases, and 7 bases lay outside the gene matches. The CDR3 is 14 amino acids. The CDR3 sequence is CSVNSGSDTGELFF. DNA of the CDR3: TGCAGCGTAAATAGCGGGAGTGATACCGGGGAGCTGTTTTTT.

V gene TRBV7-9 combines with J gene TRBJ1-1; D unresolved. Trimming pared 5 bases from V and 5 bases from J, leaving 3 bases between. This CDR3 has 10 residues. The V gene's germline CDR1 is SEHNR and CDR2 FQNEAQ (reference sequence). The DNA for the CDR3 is TGTGCCAGCAGCCGAACTGAAGCTTTCTTT. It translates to CASSRTEAFF.

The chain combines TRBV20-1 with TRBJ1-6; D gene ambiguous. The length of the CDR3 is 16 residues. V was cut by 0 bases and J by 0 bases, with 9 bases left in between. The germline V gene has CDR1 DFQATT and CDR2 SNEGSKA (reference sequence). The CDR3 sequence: CSARETASSYNSPLHF. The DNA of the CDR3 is TGCAGTGCTAGAGAAACAGCGAGCTCCTATAATTCACCCCTCCACTTT.

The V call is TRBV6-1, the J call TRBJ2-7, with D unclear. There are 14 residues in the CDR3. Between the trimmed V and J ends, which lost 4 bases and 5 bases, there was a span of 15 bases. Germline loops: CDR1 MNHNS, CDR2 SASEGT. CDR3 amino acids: CASSVNSARDEQYF. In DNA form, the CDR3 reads TGTGCCAGCAGTGTAAACTCCGCAAGAGACGAGCAGTACTTC.

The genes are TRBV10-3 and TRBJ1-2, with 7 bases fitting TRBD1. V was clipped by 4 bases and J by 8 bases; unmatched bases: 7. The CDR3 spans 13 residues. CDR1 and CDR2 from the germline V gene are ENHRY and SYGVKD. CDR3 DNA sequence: TGTGCCATCAGTGTCACAGGGGTCGGAGGCTACACCTTC. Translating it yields CAISVTGVGGYTF.

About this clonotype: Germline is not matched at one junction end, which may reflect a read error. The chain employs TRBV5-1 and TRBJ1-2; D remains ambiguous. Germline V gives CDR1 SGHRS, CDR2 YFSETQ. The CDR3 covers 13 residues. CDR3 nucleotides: TGCGCCAGCAGCTCTCCGGGCTACTATGGCTGCACCTTC. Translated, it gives CASSSPGYYGCTF.

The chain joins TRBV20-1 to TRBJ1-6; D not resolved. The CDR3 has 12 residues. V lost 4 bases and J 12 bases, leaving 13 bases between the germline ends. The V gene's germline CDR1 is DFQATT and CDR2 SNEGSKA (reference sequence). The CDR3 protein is CSATSDVLPLHF. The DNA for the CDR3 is TGCAGTGCTACGAGTGACGTACTACCCCTCCACTTT.

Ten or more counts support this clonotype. CDR3: CASSPWTGAYGYTF. CDR3 bases: TGTGCCAGCAGCCCCTGGACAGGGGCCTATGGCTACACCTTC. The V gene is TRBV7-9, the J gene TRBJ1-2; 9 bases line up with TRBD1. Trimming removed 5 bases from V and 4 bases from J; junction bases left unmatched: 5. The V gene's germline CDR1 is SEHNR and CDR2 FQNEAQ (reference sequence). The length of the CDR3 is 14 residues.

CDR3 protein: CAISEGGSNQPQHF. The DNA of the CDR3 is TGTGCCATCAGTGAGGGGGGGAGCAATCAGCCCCAGCATTTT. The chain links TRBV10-3 to TRBJ1-5; D possibly corresponds to TRBD1 (5 bases). CDR1 is ENHRY and CDR2 is SYGVKD in the germline V gene. This CDR3 region has 14 residues. V shed 2 bases and J shed 1 base, with 6 bases lying between them.

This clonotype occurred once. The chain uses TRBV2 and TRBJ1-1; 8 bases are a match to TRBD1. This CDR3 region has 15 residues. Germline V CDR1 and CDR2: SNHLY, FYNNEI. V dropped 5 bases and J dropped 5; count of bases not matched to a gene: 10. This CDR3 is CASSRQGIGGTEAFF. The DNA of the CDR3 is TGTGCCAGCAGTCGACAGGGGATAGGAGGGACTGAAGCTTTCTTT.

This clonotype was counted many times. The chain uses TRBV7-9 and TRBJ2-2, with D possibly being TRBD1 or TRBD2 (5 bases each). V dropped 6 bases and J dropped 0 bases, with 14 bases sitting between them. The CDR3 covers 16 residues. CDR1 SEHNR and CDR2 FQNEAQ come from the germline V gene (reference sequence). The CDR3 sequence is CASSQAGTANTGELFF. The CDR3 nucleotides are TGTGCCAGCAGTCAGGCCGGGACCGCGAACACCGGGGAGCTGTTTTTT. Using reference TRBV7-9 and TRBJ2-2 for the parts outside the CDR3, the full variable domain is DTGVSQNPRHKITKRGQNVTFRCDPISEHNRLYWYRQTLGQGPEFLTYFQNEAQLEKSRLLSDRFSAERPKGSFSTLEIQRTEQGDSAMYLCASSQAGTANTGELFFGEGSRLTVL.

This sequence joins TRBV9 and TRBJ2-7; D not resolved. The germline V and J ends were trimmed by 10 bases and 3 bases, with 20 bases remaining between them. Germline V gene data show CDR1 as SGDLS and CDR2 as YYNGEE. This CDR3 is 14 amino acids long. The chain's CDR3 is CAFPSDPMIYEQYF. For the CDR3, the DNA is TGTGCCTTTCCTTCGGACCCAATGATCTACGAGCAGTACTTC.

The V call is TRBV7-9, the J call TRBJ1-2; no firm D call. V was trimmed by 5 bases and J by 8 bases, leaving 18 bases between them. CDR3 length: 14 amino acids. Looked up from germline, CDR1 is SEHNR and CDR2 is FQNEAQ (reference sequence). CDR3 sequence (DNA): TGTGCCAGCAGCGATAGCTTTCCAGCGGGAGGCTACACCTTC. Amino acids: CASSDSFPAGGYTF.

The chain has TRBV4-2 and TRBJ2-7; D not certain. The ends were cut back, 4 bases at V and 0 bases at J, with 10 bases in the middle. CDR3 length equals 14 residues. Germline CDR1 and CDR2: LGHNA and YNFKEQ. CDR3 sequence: CASSPPSSSYEQYF. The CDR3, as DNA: TGTGCCAGCAGCCCGCCGAGTAGCTCCTACGAGCAGTACTTC.

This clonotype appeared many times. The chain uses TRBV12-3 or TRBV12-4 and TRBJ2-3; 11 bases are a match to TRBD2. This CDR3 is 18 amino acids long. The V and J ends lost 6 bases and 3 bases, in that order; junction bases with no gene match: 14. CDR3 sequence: CASRPTELAGVSTDTQYF. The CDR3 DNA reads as TGTGCCAGCAGGCCGACTGAACTAGCGGGAGTTTCGACAGATACGCAGTATTTT.

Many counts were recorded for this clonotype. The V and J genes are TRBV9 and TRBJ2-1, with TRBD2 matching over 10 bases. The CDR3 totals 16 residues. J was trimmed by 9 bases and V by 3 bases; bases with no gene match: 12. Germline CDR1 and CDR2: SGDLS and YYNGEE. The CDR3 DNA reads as TGTGCCAGCAGCGCGAGCCTAGCGGGGGCCTTGGGTGAGCAGTTCTTC. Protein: CASSASLAGALGEQFF.

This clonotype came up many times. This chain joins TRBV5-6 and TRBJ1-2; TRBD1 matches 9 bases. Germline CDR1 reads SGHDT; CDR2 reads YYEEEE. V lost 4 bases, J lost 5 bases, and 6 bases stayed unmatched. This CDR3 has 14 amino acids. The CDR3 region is CASSTQGARYGYTF. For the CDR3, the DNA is TGTGCCAGCAGCACACAGGGGGCGCGGTATGGCTACACCTTC.

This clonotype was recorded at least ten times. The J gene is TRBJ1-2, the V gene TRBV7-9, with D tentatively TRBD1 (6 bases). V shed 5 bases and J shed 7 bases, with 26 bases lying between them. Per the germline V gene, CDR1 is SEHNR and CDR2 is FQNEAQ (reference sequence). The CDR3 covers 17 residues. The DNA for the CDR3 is TGTGCCAGCAGCAACCAGGGGAGGGCAGGCGCTTTAGCTGGCTACACCTTC. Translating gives CASSNQGRAGALAGYTF.